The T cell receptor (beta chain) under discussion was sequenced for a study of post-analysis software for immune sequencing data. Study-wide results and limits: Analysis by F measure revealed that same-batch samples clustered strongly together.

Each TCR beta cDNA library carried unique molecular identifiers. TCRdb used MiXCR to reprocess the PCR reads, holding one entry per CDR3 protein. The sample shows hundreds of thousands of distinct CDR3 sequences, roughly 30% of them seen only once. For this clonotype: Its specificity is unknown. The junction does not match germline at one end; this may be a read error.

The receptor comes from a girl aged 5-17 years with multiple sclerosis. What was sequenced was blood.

The CDR3 loop is CSARGSSCEQYF. CDR3 nucleotide sequence: TGCAGCGCCCGAGGGAGTTCCTGCGAGCAGTACTTC. V usage is TRBV29-1 and J usage is TRBJ2-4; TRBD2 is a possible D gene (5 bases). The J call may be in error: the DNA end matches TRBJ2-7 better. The CDR3 consists of 12 residues. CDR1 and CDR2 (germline): SQVTM, ANQGSEA.